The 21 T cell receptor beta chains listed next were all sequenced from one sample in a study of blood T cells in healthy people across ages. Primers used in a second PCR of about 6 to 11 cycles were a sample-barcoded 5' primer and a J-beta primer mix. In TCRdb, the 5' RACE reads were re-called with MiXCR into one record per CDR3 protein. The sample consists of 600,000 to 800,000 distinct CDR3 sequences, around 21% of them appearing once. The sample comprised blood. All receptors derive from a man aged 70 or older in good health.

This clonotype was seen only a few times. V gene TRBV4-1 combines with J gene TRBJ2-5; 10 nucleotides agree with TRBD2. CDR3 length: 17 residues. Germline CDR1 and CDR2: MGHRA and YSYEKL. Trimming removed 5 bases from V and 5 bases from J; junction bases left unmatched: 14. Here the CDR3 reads CASSYQAGGRGVETQYF. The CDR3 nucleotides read TGCGCCAGCAGCTACCAAGCGGGAGGGCGAGGTGTTGAGACCCAGTACTTC.

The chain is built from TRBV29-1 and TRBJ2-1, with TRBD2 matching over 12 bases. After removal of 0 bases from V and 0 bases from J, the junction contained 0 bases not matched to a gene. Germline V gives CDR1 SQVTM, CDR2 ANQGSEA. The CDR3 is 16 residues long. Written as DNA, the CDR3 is TGCAGCGTTGAAGAGGGACTAGCGGGCTCCTACAATGAGCAGTTCTTC. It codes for CSVEEGLAGSYNEQFF.

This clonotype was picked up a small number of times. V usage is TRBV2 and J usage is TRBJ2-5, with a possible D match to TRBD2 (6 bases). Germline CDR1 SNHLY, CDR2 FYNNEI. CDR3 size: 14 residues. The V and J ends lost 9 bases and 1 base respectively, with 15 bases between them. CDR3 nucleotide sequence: TGTGCCAGGACCACAGCGGGTTCCCAAGAGACCCAGTACTTC. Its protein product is CARTTAGSQETQYF. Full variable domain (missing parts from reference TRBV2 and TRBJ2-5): EPEVTQTPSHQVTQMGQEVILRCVPISNHLYFYWYRQILGQKVEFLVSFYNNEISEKSEIFDDQFSVERPDGSNFTLKIRSTKLEDSAMYFCARTTAGSQETQYFGPGTRLLVL.

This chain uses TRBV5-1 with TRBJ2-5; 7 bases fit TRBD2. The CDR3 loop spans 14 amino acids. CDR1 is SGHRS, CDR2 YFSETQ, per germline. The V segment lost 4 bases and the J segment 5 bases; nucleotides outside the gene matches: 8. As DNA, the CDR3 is TGCGCCAGCAGCAGAGCGGGGCCTGGGGAGACCCAGTACTTC. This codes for CASSRAGPGETQYF.

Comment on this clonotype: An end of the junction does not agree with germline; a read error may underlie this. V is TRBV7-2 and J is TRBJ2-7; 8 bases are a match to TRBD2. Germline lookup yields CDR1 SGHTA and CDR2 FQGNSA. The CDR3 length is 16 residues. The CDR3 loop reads CASGLGSAGAGYEQYF. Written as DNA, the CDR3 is TGTGCCAGCGGCTTAGGATCAGCGGGAGCGGGGTACGAGCAGTACTTC.

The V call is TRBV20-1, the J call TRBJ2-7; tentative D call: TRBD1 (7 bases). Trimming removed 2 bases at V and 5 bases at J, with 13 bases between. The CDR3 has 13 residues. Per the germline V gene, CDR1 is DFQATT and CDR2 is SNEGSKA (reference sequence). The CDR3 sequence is CSARQGGINEQYF. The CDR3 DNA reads TGCAGTGCTAGACAGGGGGGTATCAACGAGCAGTACTTC.

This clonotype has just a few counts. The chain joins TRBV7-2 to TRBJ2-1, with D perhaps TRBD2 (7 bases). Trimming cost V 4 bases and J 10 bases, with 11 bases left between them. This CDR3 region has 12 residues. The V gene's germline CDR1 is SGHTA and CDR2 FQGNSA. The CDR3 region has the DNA TGTGCCAGCAGCTCGGGGGGCGTAGAGCAGTTCTTC. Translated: CASSSGGVEQFF.

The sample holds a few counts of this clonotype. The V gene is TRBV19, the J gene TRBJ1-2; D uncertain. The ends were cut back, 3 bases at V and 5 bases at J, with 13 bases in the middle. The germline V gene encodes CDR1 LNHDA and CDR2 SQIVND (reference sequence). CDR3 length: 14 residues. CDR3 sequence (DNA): TGTGCCAGTAGTATGGTCTTGGTCGCGTATGGCTACACCTTC. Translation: CASSMVLVAYGYTF.

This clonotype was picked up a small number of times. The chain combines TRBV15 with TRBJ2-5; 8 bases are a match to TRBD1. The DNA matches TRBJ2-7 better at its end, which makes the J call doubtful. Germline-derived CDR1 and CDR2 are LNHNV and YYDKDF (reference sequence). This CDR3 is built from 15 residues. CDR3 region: CATSRDPTGADEQYF. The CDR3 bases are TGTGCCACCAGCAGAGATCCGACAGGGGCGGACGAGCAGTACTTC.

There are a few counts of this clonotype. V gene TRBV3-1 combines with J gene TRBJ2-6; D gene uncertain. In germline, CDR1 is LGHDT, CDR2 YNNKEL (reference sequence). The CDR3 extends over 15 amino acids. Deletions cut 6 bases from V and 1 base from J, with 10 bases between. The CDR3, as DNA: TGTGCCAGCAGTCGGATGGGTTCTGGGGCCAACGTCCTGACTTTC. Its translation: CASSRMGSGANVLTF.

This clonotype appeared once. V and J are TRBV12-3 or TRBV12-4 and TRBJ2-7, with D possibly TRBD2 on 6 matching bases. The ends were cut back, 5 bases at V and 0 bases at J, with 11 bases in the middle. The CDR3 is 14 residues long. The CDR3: CASSAGLHSYEQYF. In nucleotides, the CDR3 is TGTGCCAGCAGTGCGGGACTCCACTCCTACGAGCAGTACTTC.

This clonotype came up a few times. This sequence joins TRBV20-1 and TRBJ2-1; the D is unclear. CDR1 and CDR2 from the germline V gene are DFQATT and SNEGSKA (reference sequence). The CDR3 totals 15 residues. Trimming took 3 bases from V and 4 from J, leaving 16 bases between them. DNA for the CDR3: TGCAGTGCTAGGCCCCTCCGCGTATCTTACAATGAGCAGTTCTTC. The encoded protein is CSARPLRVSYNEQFF.

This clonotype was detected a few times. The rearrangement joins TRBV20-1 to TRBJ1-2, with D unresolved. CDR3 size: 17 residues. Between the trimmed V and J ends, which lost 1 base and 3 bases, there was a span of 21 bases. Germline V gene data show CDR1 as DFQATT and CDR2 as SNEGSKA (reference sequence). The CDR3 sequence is CSARARSDGDWDYGYTF. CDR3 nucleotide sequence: TGCAGTGCTAGAGCCCGGAGCGACGGGGATTGGGACTATGGCTACACCTTC.

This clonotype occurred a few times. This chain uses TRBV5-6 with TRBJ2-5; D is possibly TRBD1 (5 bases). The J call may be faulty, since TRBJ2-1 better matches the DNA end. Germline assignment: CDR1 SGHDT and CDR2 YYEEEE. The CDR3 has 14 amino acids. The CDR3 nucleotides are TGTGCCAGCAGCTTGTTTAAGGGGTACAATGAGCAGTTCTTC. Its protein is CASSLFKGYNEQFF.

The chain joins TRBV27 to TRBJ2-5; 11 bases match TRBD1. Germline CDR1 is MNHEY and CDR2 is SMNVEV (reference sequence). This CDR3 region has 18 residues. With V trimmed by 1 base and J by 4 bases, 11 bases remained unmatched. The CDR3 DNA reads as TGTGCCAGCAGTTTATTCAGGATAGGACAGGGGGCTAGAGAGACCCAGTACTTC. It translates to CASSLFRIGQGARETQYF.

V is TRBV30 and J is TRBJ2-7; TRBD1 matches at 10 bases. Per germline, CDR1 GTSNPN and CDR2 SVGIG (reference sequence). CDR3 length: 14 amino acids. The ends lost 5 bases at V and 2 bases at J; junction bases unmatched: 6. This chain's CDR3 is CAWRRDRGTYEQYF. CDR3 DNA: TGTGCCTGGCGCCGGGACAGGGGCACCTACGAGCAGTACTTC.

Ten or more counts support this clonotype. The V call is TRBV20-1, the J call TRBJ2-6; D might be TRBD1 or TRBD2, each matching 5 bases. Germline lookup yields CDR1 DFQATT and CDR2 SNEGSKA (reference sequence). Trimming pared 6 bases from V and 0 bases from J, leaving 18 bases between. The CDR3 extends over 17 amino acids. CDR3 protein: CSARGSGTFSGANVLTF. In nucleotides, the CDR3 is TGCAGTGCGAGGGGATCAGGGACCTTCTCTGGGGCCAACGTCCTGACTTTC.

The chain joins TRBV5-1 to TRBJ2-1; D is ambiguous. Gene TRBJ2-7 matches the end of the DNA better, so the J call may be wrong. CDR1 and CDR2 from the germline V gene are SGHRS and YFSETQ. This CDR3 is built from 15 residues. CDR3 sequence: CASSLEGRTGEEQYF. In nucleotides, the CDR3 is TGCGCCAGCAGCTTGGAAGGCAGGACCGGTGAGGAGCAGTACTTC.

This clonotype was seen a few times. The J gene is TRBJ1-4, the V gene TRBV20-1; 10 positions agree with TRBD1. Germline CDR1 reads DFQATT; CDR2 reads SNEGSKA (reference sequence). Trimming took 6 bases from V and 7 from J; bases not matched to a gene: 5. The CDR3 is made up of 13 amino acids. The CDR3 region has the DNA TGCAGTGCCAGTGACAGGGGGCGTGAAAAACTGTTTTTT. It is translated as CSASDRGREKLFF.

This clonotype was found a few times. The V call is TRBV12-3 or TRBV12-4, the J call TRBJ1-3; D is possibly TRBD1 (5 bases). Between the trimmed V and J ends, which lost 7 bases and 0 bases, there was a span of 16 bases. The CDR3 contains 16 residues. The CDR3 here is CASTRGGTSSGNTIYF. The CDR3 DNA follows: TGTGCCAGCACCCGAGGAGGGACTAGCTCTGGAAACACCATATATTTT.

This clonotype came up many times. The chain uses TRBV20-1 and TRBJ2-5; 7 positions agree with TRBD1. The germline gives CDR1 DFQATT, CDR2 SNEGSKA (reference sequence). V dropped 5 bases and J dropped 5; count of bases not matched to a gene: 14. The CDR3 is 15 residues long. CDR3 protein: CSALPTGRFGETQYF. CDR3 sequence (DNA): TGCAGTGCTCTCCCGACAGGGCGGTTTGGGGAGACCCAGTACTTC.